These 3 T cell receptor beta chains share one sample of origin, sequenced in a study of blood T cell repertoires in COVID-19. The repertoire was sequenced with immunoSEQ multiplex PCR; TCRdb's copy has only in-frame clones and lacks some. The sample includes over 200,000 clones, about 86% seen only once; the top ten take around 10%. Material for sequencing was PBMCs or T cells enriched from blood (not recorded which). The receptors were gathered from a woman aged 45-65 years with acute COVID-19.

V is TRBV5-1 and J is TRBJ2-7, with TRBD1 identical over 7 bases. The CDR3 length is 14 residues. V shed 4 bases and J 0 bases; nucleotides not matched to a gene: 4. The V gene's germline CDR1 is SGHRS and CDR2 YFSETQ. The CDR3 sequence is CASSMGQSSYEQYF. DNA for the CDR3: TGCGCCAGCAGCATGGGACAGAGCTCCTACGAGCAGTACTTC.

As concerns this clone: Other DNA sequences of this sample code for an identical CDR3. The chain recombines TRBV5-1 with TRBJ1-1; 8 bases fit TRBD1. The CDR3 length is 15 residues. Germline V gene lookup returns CDR1 SGHRS and CDR2 YFSETQ. The trim removed 0 bases at V and 1 base at J, leaving 2 bases unmatched. The CDR3, as DNA: TGCGCCAGCAGCTTGGACGGACAGGGGAACACTGAAGCTTTCTTT. Protein product: CASSLDGQGNTEAFF.

The table lists this clone with a count of one. The sample has other DNA sequences that encode this CDR3 too. This chain uses TRBV28 with TRBJ2-7; TRBD1 is a possible D gene (6 bases). Germline V gene data show CDR1 as MDHEN and CDR2 as SYDVKM. The germline V and J ends were trimmed by 6 bases and 0 bases, with 12 bases remaining between them. This CDR3 comprises 14 residues. The CDR3 loop reads CASSLDRPSYEQYF. The CDR3 DNA reads TGTGCCAGCAGCTTAGACAGGCCCTCCTACGAGCAGTACTTC.